The next 31 T cell receptor beta chains were all read from a single sample in a study of T cells in Graves' hyperthyroidism and ophthalmopathy. Researchers took RNA transcripts and amplified the TCR beta CDR3 regions from them. First-round RT-PCR with HTBI primers amplified the TCR CDR3 region. In TCRdb, the multiplex PCR reads were re-called with MiXCR into one record per CDR3 protein. In the table there are 500,000 to 600,000 distinct CDR3 sequences, around 46% of which are singletons. The sequencing input was peripheral blood or thyroid tissue (not recorded which). The receptor source for this set is a woman between 18 and 30 years old with Graves' hyperthyroidism.

As concerns this clonotype: A much larger clone sits a single nucleotide away, making a read error possible. This sequence joins TRBV7-8 and TRBJ2-2; 7 nucleotides line up with TRBD2. This CDR3 contains 16 residues. Germline CDR1 SGHVS, CDR2 FQNEAQ. J gave up 7 bases and V 4 bases, and 12 bases lay outside the gene matches. DNA for the CDR3: TGTGCCAGCAGCTCCCCGACTAGCTGGAGAAGCGGGGAGCTGTTTTTT. Amino acids: CASSSPTSWRSGELFF. Full variable domain (rest looked up from reference TRBV7-8 and TRBJ2-2): GAGVSQSPRYKVAKRGQDVALRCDPISGHVSLFWYQQALGQGPEFLTYFQNEAQLDKSGLPSDRFFAERPEGSVSTLKIQRTQQEDSAVYLCASSSPTSWRSGELFFGEGSRLTVL.

The rearrangement links TRBV7-3 to TRBJ2-3, with 9 bases identical to TRBD2. The CDR3 spans 15 residues. The trim removed 5 bases at V and 0 bases at J, leaving 3 bases unmatched. Germline V gene lookup returns CDR1 SGHTA and CDR2 FQGTGA. CDR3 amino acids: CASSRSGRSTDTQYF. The DNA for the CDR3 is TGTGCCAGCAGCCGTAGCGGGAGAAGCACAGATACGCAGTATTTT.

The chain couples TRBV7-7 to TRBJ2-5; the match to TRBD2 covers 10 bases. There are 15 residues in the CDR3. Trimming at V came to 4 bases and at J to 5 bases, leaving 7 bases not matched to a gene. The germline CDR1 and CDR2 sequences are SSHAT and FNYEAQ (reference sequence). CDR3 loop: CASSSSGREDETQYF. The CDR3 coding sequence is TGTGCCAGCAGCTCTAGCGGGAGAGAGGATGAGACCCAGTACTTC.

This rearrangement joins TRBV7-6 to TRBJ2-7; unclear D gene. The CDR3 has 12 residues. Trimming pared 7 bases from V and 7 bases from J, leaving 14 bases between. CDR1 and CDR2 from the germline V gene are SGHVS and FNYEAQ. The CDR3 nucleotides read TGTGCCAGCAAGGCAGGTCCCGGGGAGCAGTACTTC. This translates into CASKAGPGEQYF.

This sequence joins TRBV24-1 and TRBJ2-3; D is unclear. Per the germline V gene, CDR1 is KGHDR and CDR2 is SFDVKD. V was trimmed by 3 bases and J by 1 base, leaving 13 bases between them. This CDR3 is built from 16 residues. The CDR3 region has the DNA TGTGCCACCAGTGATGCTCTCCGGTCCGGCACAGATACGCAGTATTTT. It yields the protein CATSDALRSGTDTQYF.

This clonotype was seen many times. This rearrangement joins TRBV12-3 or TRBV12-4 to TRBJ2-2; weak D call: TRBD2 (5 bases). V was cut by 6 bases and J by 0 bases, with 11 bases left in between. The CDR3 contains 15 residues. The CDR3 sequence is CASSFSETNTGELFF. The CDR3, as DNA: TGTGCCAGCAGCTTTAGCGAAACGAACACCGGGGAGCTGTTTTTT.

V is TRBV25-1 and J is TRBJ1-2; D not resolved. CDR1 and CDR2 from the germline V gene are MGHDK and SYGVNS. The CDR3 extends over 12 amino acids. Trimming cost V 8 bases and J 4 bases, with 11 bases left between them. The CDR3 nucleotides read TGTGCCAGCCGTATGGGAAGCTATGGCTACACCTTC. This encodes CASRMGSYGYTF.

The V gene is TRBV12-3 or TRBV12-4, the J gene TRBJ2-5; no firm D call. The CDR3 length is 11 residues. The ends were cut back, 4 bases at V and 7 bases at J, with 7 bases in the middle. CDR3 coding DNA: TGTGCCAGCAGTTCAAGGAGGACCCAGTACTTC. It yields the protein CASSSRRTQYF.

The chain has TRBV2 and TRBJ2-6, with D perhaps matching TRBD2 (5 bases). Germline CDR1 is SNHLY and CDR2 is FYNNEI. There are 19 residues in the CDR3. V was cut by 11 bases and J by 6 bases, with 32 bases left in between. CDR3 in DNA: TGTGCCTGGAGTGTAACGAGAAGAGGTGCCAGAGGGTTGGCCAACGTCCTGACTTTC. The encoded protein is CAWSVTRRGARGLANVLTF.

About this clonotype: It may be a read error: a sequence one base away is much more abundant. V usage is TRBV7-3 and J usage is TRBJ2-7; TRBD2 aligns across 7 bases. The CDR3 loop spans 14 amino acids. Looked up from germline, CDR1 is SGHTA and CDR2 is FQGTGA. Written as DNA, the CDR3 is TGCGCCAGCAGCCGGGAGGAGGAGTCCTACGAGCGGTACTTC. This encodes CASSREEESYERYF.

This clonotype was seen many times. This rearrangement joins TRBV20-1 to TRBJ2-7; 10 nucleotides line up with TRBD2. The CDR3 runs 16 residues. With V trimmed by 0 bases and J by 4 bases, 9 bases remained unmatched. Per the germline V gene, CDR1 is DFQATT and CDR2 is SNEGSKA (reference sequence). The CDR3 region is CSAREGGGLAPYEQYF. The CDR3 bases are TGCAGTGCTAGAGAGGGGGGGGGACTAGCGCCTTACGAGCAGTACTTC.

This clonotype was recorded at least ten times. This chain uses TRBV20-1 with TRBJ2-2; no firm D call. This CDR3 contains 14 residues. Trimming took off 3 bases at V and 5 bases at J, with 13 bases between the two ends. Germline lookup yields CDR1 DFQATT and CDR2 SNEGSKA (reference sequence). CDR3 bases: TGCAGTGCTAGTCTTGCTAGAGCAACCGGGGAGCTGTTTTTT. Its protein is CSASLARATGELFF.

In this sample, this clonotype turned up a few times. The chain carries TRBV3-1 and TRBJ1-1, with 11 bases lining up with TRBD1. CDR3 size: 12 residues. From germline, CDR1 is LGHDT and CDR2 YNNKEL (reference sequence). The junction had 2 bases not matched to a gene; V was cut back by 4 bases and J by 10 bases. CDR3 amino acids: CASSRDRGAAFF. Written as DNA, the CDR3 is TGTGCCAGCAGCCGGGACAGGGGGGCAGCTTTCTTT.

The V gene is TRBV7-3, the J gene TRBJ1-5; possibly TRBD1 for D (5 bases). Germline CDR1 is SGHTA and CDR2 is FQGTGA. The CDR3 length is 13 residues. Trimming took 0 bases from V and 8 from J, leaving 8 bases between them. The CDR3 protein is CASSLTGGEPQHF. The CDR3 DNA reads TGTGCCAGCAGCTTAACCGGGGGGGAGCCCCAGCATTTT.

This clonotype was observed a few times. The CDR3 region is CASGRDGASYEQYF. CDR3 bases: TGTGCCAGCGGCCGGGACGGAGCCTCCTACGAGCAGTACTTC. The chain has TRBV27 and TRBJ2-7, with D possibly called TRBD1 or TRBD2 (5 bases each). From germline, CDR1 is MNHEY and CDR2 SMNVEV (reference sequence). Deletions cut 8 bases from V and 0 bases from J, with 14 bases between. This CDR3 comprises 14 residues.

This clonotype was observed at least ten times. The chain has TRBV12-3 or TRBV12-4 and TRBJ2-5; D could derive from TRBD1 or TRBD2 (5 bases each). The CDR3 runs 14 residues. V lost 5 bases to trimming and J lost 7 bases, with 17 bases between them. This CDR3 is CASSRDRPFGTQYF. CDR3 nucleotides: TGTGCCAGCAGTCGGGACCGCCCCTTTGGGACCCAGTACTTC.

For the CDR3, the DNA is TGTGCCAGCAGGTCGACTAATGGCTACACCTTC. Encoded protein: CASRSTNGYTF. J is TRBJ1-2 and V is TRBV12-3 or TRBV12-4; D remains unclear. The CDR3 consists of 11 residues. V shed 6 bases and J shed 6 bases, with 8 bases lying between them.

The rearrangement links TRBV29-1 to TRBJ2-6, with 7 bases identical to TRBD1. The CDR3 totals 13 residues. Germline CDR1 and CDR2: SQVTM and ANQGSEA. The CDR3: CSSGGSGANVLTF. DNA for the CDR3: TGCAGTTCAGGGGGCTCTGGGGCCAACGTCCTGACTTTC.

This clonotype was detected ten times or more. The chain links TRBV7-9 to TRBJ2-7, with 7 bases fitting TRBD2. The germline V gene has CDR1 SEHNR and CDR2 FQNEAQ (reference sequence). This CDR3 has 13 amino acids. V shed 2 bases and J 4 bases; nucleotides not matched to a gene: 2. The CDR3 sequence is CASSLPGGYEQYF. DNA for the CDR3: TGTGCCAGCAGCTTACCCGGGGGGTACGAGCAGTACTTC.

The chain combines TRBV7-6 with TRBJ2-2; maybe TRBD2 (5 bases). CDR3 length: 14 amino acids. Trimming left V 0 bases short and J 7 bases short, with 9 bases between. The germline gives CDR1 SGHVS, CDR2 FNYEAQ. The CDR3 protein is CASSLAAGDGELFF. Here the CDR3 DNA reads TGTGCCAGCAGCTTAGCCGCGGGTGACGGGGAGCTGTTTTTT.

The chain carries TRBV7-2 and TRBJ1-5, with 10 bases aligning to TRBD1. V was pared by 5 bases and J by 9 bases, with 4 bases of the junction left unmatched. The CDR3 runs 13 residues. CDR1 SGHTA and CDR2 FQGNSA come from the germline V gene. CDR3 sequence (DNA): TGTGCCAGCAGCCCAAGACAGGGGGCGCCCCAGCATTTT. This encodes CASSPRQGAPQHF.

This clonotype was seen more than once but under ten times. The chain is built from TRBV12-3 or TRBV12-4 and TRBJ1-1; D ambiguous. The CDR3 runs 14 residues. The ends were cut back, 3 bases at V and 5 bases at J, with 13 bases in the middle. The CDR3 protein is CASSLPPDGTEAFF. The CDR3 DNA follows: TGTGCCAGCAGTTTGCCTCCGGACGGAACTGAAGCTTTCTTT.

Comment on this clonotype: It may be a read error: a sequence one base away is much more abundant. CDR3 residues: CASNKRVEYYEQYF. In nucleotides, the CDR3 is TGTGCCAGCAACAAACGGGTGGAATACTACGAGCAGTACTTC. V usage is TRBV25-1 and J usage is TRBJ2-7; D is uncertain. Deletions cut 7 bases from V and 3 bases from J, with 16 bases between. Germline V CDR1 and CDR2: MGHDK, SYGVNS. This CDR3 has 14 amino acids.

This clonotype was detected ten times or more. V is TRBV19 and J is TRBJ1-5, with 7 bases lining up with TRBD1. This CDR3 has 13 residues. Losses at the gene ends were 6 bases for V and 7 bases for J; bases not matched to a gene: 6. Germline assignment: CDR1 LNHDA and CDR2 SQIVND (reference sequence). The DNA for the CDR3 is TGTGCCAGTAGGGCGACAGGGAACCAGCCCCAGCATTTT. Residues: CASRATGNQPQHF.

This clonotype was picked up many times. The gene calls are TRBV6-5 and TRBJ2-5; D gene unclear. This CDR3 has 12 residues. The germline CDR1 and CDR2 sequences are MNHEY and SVGAGI. V lost 7 bases to trimming and J lost 2 bases, with 8 bases between them. This CDR3 is CASMVPQETQYF. In DNA form, the CDR3 reads TGTGCCAGCATGGTGCCTCAAGAGACCCAGTACTTC.

This clonotype was counted many times. This chain links TRBV13 with TRBJ2-5; D perhaps matches TRBD1 (6 bases). Germline V CDR1 and CDR2: PRHDT, FYEKMQ (reference sequence). Trimming removed 2 bases from V and 3 bases from J, with 13 bases in between. The CDR3 loop spans 15 amino acids. CDR3 sequence (DNA): TGTGCCAGCAGCTTACGACAGGCTGAAAAAGAGACCCAGTACTTC. Translated: CASSLRQAEKETQYF.

This clonotype has a count of ten or more. At one end, the junction sequence differs from germline, possibly due to a read error. The chain is built from TRBV7-2 and TRBJ2-6, with D unresolved. Germline V gives CDR1 SGHTA, CDR2 FQGNSA. CDR3 length equals 16 residues. CDR3 bases: TGTGCCAGCAACTTAGGATGGTTTTCTGGGGCCAACGTCCTGACTTTC. This gives the protein CASNLGWFSGANVLTF. The full variable domain, rest sourced from reference TRBV7-2 and TRBJ2-6, is GAGVSQSPSNKVTEKGKDVELRCDPISGHTALYWYRQSLGQGLEFLIYFQGNSAPDKSGLPSDRFSAERTGGSVSTLTIQRTQQEDSAVYLCASNLGWFSGANVLTFGAGSRLTVL.

This clonotype has only a few counts. The CDR3 is CASSNDRPDYEQYF. CDR3 in DNA: TGTGCCAGTTCGAACGACAGGCCCGACTACGAGCAGTACTTC. The chain is built from TRBV18 and TRBJ2-7; TRBD1 is a possible D gene (6 bases). V was trimmed by 9 bases and J by 3 bases, leaving 18 bases between them. Germline V gives CDR1 KGHSH, CDR2 LQKENI. The CDR3 is 14 amino acids.

This clonotype has a count of ten or more. The chain combines TRBV29-1 with TRBJ1-5, with D unresolved. CDR1 is SQVTM and CDR2 is ANQGSEA in the germline V gene. The CDR3 sequence is 12 residues long. V gave up 7 bases and J gave up 3 bases, with 10 bases separating them. CDR3 in DNA: TGCAGCGGCCAGGTGGCCAATCAGCCCCAGCATTTT. It translates to CSGQVANQPQHF.

This clonotype was counted at least ten times. J is TRBJ2-6 and V is TRBV10-3, with D unresolved. Germline assignment: CDR1 ENHRY and CDR2 SYGVKD. Trimming left V 0 bases short and J 4 bases short, with 10 bases between. The length of the CDR3 is 16 residues. CDR3 sequence reads: CAISESIGQGANVLTF. In DNA, the CDR3 is TGTGCCATCAGTGAGTCGATCGGCCAGGGGGCCAACGTCCTGACTTTC.

This clonotype came up many times. The V and J genes are TRBV14 and TRBJ1-1; weak D call: TRBD1 (5 bases). This CDR3 has 12 residues. The V gene's germline CDR1 is SGHDN and CDR2 FVKESK. V was trimmed by 4 bases and J by 8 bases, leaving 11 bases between them. The CDR3 region has the DNA TGTGCCAGCAGCCGAGGACATCTCGAAGCTTTCTTT. Protein: CASSRGHLEAFF.